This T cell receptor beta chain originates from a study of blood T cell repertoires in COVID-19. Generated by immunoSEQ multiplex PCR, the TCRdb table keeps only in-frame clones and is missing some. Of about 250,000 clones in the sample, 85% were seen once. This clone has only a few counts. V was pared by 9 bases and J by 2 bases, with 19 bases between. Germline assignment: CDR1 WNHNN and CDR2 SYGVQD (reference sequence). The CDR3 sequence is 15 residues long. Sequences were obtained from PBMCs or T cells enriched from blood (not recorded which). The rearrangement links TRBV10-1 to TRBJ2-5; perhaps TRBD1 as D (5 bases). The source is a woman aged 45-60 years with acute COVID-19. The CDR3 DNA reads TGCGCCAGAGAACCGCTGAGAAAGGGGCAAGAGACCCAGTACTTC. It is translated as CAREPLRKGQETQYF.